This TCR beta chain was identified during a study of early T cells in non-severe SARS-CoV-2 infection. Study findings and constraints: The matching step, a VDJdb search, favored anti-spike CD8 responses and missed private and CD4 specificities.

One entry per CDR3 protein, called by TCRdb with MiXCR from the 5' RACE reads. The table includes about 80,000 distinct CDR3 sequences, 14% detected once. CDR3 length equals 13 residues. The V end lost 5 bases, the J end lost 4 bases, and 11 bases lay between the germline ends. Germline V gene sequence: CDR1 SGHAT, CDR2 FQNNGV. This clonotype came up many times. Its antigen is as yet unknown. The chain carries TRBV11-2 and TRBJ1-2, with D tentatively TRBD1 (5 bases). The sequence was obtained from an adult who was a healthcare worker with PCR-confirmed SARS-CoV-2 infection or an uninfected control (not recorded which). The sequenced sample consisted of whole blood. Written as DNA, the CDR3 is TGTGCCAGCAGCCATGGGGCTTTCTATGGCTACACCTTC. It yields the protein CASSHGAFYGYTF. Looking up the rest from reference TRBV11-2 and TRBJ1-2 gives the full variable domain: EAGVAQSPRYKIIEKRQSVAFWCNPISGHATLYWYQQILGQGPKLLIQFQNNGVVDDSQLPKDRFSAERLKGVDSTLKIQPAKLEDSAVYLCASSHGAFYGYTFGSGTRLTVV.